This TCR beta chain came from a study of human thymus T cells (TCRdb year 2020). For the study in its entirety: TCR alpha and beta repertoires from roughly 8 infant thymus samples and four related peripheral blood samples were characterized in the study. The cohort included several male and a couple of female infants, with donor ages spanning 7 to 244 days.

The research as a whole found: On average, thymus samples yielded approximately 780,000 unique TCRB clonotypes, whereas blood samples yielded 70,000 to 100,000. Biased V and J gene segment usage appeared to be present in both thymic and peripheral blood repertoires. The related research found that thymic TCR repertoires overlapped highly between unrelated individuals.

The thymus tissue came from surgical resects taken out during corrective cardiac surgery. Immunologically healthy infants undergoing open corrective cardiac surgery for congenital heart defects in Finland were used as donors. Thymocytes were released mechanically from tissue and stored at -70 °C as pellets of roughly 9-32 million cells. A QIAsymphony instrument was used to extract genomic DNA from the frozen cell pellets. The immunoSEQ multiplex PCR assay was used to amplify the TCRB and TCRAD loci from a standardized amount of quality-controlled genomic DNA. The amplicons spanned the V(D)J region and were long enough to cover the CDR3 and allow V and J genes to be identified. Through the commercial immunoSEQ service, the amplicons were sequenced on an Illumina platform. For the original study's pipeline: Corrections for primer bias and sequencing errors followed previously described methods, while TCRAD and TCRB definitions were based on the IMGT database. immunoSEQ Analyzer 3.0 and VDJTools were used for repertoire analysis, which covered basic statistics, V/J segment usage, diversity estimates, rarefaction and pairwise overlap. Diversity was estimated using the Chao1, ChaoE, Efron-Thisted, Shannon and inverse Simpson indices, and was also estimated on datasets down-sampled to the size of the smallest sample. Repertoire overlap was determined by strict matching of CDR3 nucleotide sequence, V gene and J gene, and Jaccard-based multidimensional scaling clustering was applied. Sourced from immuneACCESS, this table was stored by TCRdb with only in-frame sequences that have V and J called. A share of the clones is absent; for the studies checked, an unresolved V gene accounts for under half, and the remainder has no known explanation. That table supplies the V and J calls and clone size; D and trimming were determined from the DNA. The sample includes about 130,000 clones, with around 94% observed a single time. Approximately 0.022% of the sample lies in the top ten.

From the germline V gene (reference sequence), CDR1 is GTSNPN and CDR2 is SVGIG. The junction shows trimming of 3 bases on V and 0 bases on J, and the gene matches do not reach 7 bases of it. There are 16 amino acids in the CDR3, from cysteine to phenylalanine inclusive. Here the CDR3 DNA is all that survives: 48 bases in frame from base 1. In regard to this clone: Its recognized antigen is unknown. The record has no base qualities; no much larger clone is one base away.

Recombination joined TRBV30 with TRBJ2-4; 8 middle bases align to TRBD1. Sequences were obtained from thymus tissue. The TCR originated in a boy in the first two years of life with a congenital heart defect but otherwise immunologically healthy. CDR3 sequence: CAWSLRTGLAKNIQYF. In nucleotide form, the sequence is TGTGCCTGGAGCCTTAGGACAGGGCTAGCCAAAAACATTCAGTACTTC.